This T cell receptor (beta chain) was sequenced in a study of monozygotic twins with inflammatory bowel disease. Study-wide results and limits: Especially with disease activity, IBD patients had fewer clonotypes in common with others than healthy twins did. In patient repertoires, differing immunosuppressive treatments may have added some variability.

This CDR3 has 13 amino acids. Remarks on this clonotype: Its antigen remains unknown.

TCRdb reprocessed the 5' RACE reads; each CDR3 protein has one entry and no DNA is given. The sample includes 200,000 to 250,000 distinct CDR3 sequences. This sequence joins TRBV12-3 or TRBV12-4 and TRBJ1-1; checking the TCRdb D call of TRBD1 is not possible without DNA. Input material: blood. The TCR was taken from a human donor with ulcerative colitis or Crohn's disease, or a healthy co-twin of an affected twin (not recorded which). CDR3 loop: CASTTGLGTEAFF.